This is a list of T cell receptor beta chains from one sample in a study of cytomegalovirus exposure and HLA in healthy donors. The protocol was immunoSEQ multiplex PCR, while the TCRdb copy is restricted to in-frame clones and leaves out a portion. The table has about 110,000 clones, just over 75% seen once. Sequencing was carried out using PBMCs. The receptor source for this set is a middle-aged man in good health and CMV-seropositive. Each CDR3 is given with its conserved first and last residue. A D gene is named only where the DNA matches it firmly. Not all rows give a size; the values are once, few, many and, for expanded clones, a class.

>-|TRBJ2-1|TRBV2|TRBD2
CASSVRGGSYNEQFF
TGTGCCAGCAGTGTTCGGGGGGGGTCCTACAATGAGCAGTTCTTC
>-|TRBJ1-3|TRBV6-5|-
CASSPGPGNTIYF
TGTGCCAGCAGTCCCGGTCCCGGAAACACCATATATTTT
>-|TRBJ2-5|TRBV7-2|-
CASNFLGGLSETQYF
TGTGCCAGCAACTTTCTCGGGGGGCTCAGCGAGACCCAGTACTTC
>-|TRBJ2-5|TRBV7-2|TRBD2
CASSLASGTQETQYF
TGTGCCAGCAGCTTAGCTAGCGGGACTCAAGAGACCCAGTACTTC
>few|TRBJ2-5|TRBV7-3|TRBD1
CASSFSGTGKGETQYF
TGTGCCAGCAGCTTCAGCGGGACAGGGAAAGGAGAGACCCAGTACTTC
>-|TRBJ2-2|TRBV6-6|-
CASTYSGAVAGELFF
TGTGCCAGCACTTACTCAGGGGCCGTCGCCGGGGAGCTGTTTTTT
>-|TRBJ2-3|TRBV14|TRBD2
CASALAGSTDTQYF
TGTGCCAGCGCACTAGCGGGTAGCACAGATACGCAGTATTTT
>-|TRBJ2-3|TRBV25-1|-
CASRPSASTDTQYF
TGTGCCAGCCGACCCAGCGCTAGCACAGATACGCAGTATTTT
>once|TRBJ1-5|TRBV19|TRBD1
CASSYDRVVQPQHF
TGTGCCAGTAGTTACGACAGGGTTGTTCAGCCCCAGCATTTT
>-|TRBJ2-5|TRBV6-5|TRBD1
CASSRDRGETQYF
TGTGCCAGCAGTCGGGACAGGGGTGAGACCCAGTACTTC
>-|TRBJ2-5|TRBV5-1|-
CASSEVGETQYF
TGCGCCAGCAGCGAGGTGGGAGAGACCCAGTACTTC
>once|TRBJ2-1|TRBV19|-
CASSIVWQDYSEPTEPDEQFF
TGTGCCAGTAGTATAGTTTGGCAGGACTATTCTGAGCCGACGGAGCCGGATGAGCAGTTCTTC
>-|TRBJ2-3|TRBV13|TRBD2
CASSQRRGASTDMQYF
TGTGCCAGCAGCCAAAGGCGGGGGGCCAGCACAGATATGCAGTATTTT
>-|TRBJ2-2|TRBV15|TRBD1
CATHPDRGRPVPIGELFF
TGTGCCACCCACCCTGACAGGGGGCGGCCCGTACCGATCGGGGAGCTGTTTTTT
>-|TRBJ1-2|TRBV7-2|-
CASSLRTASGYGYTF
TGTGCCAGCAGCTTACGGACAGCGTCGGGCTATGGCTACACCTTC
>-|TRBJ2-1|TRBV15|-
CATSPPVIYNEQFF
TGTGCCACCAGTCCCCCGGTGATCTACAATGAGCAGTTCTTC
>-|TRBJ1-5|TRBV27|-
CASSPLDGDQPQHF
TGTGCCAGCAGTCCACTGGACGGGGATCAGCCCCAGCATTTT
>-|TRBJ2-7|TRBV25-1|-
CASGSTSYEQYF
TGTGCCAGCGGCTCGACTAGCTACGAGCAGTACTTC
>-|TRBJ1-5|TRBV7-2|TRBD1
CASSPGQGSNQPQHF
TGTGCCAGCAGCCCGGGACAGGGAAGCAATCAGCCCCAGCATTTT
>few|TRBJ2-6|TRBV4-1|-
CASTREGSGANVLTF
TGCGCCAGCACCCGCGAGGGTTCCGGGGCCAACGTCCTGACTTTC
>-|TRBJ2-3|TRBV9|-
CASSIGQKGTDTQYF
TGTGCCAGCAGCATAGGACAGAAAGGCACAGATACGCAGTATTTT
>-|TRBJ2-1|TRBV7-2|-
CASSFPTRINEQFF
TGTGCCAGCAGCTTCCCGACTAGAATCAATGAGCAGTTCTTC
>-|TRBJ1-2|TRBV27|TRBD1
CASSFGRGRGYTF
TGTGCCAGCAGTTTCGGCAGGGGGCGCGGCTACACCTTC
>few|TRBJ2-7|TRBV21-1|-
CASTQPGLAYEQYF
TGTGCCAGCACCCAACCGGGACTAGCCTACGAGCAGTACTTC
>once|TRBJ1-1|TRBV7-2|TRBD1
CASRLTGDTEAFF
TGTGCCAGCAGACTTACAGGGGACACTGAAGCTTTCTTT
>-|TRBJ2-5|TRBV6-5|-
CASSYSAPRGAKTQYF
TGTGCCAGCAGTTACTCGGCCCCTCGGGGGGCAAAGACCCAGTACTTC
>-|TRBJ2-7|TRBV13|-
CASSFPGSYEQYF
TGTGCCAGCAGCTTCCCGGGGAGCTACGAGCAGTACTTC
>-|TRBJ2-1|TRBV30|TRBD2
CAWSVGLAVNEQFF
TGTGCCTGGAGTGTCGGCCTAGCGGTCAATGAGCAGTTCTTC
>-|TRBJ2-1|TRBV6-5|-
CASSYSWGGAGEQFF
TGTGCCAGCAGTTACTCCTGGGGGGGGGCAGGAGAGCAGTTCTTC
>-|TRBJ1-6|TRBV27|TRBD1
CASSFSNRGRNSPLHF
TGTGCCAGCAGTTTTTCCAACAGGGGGCGTAATTCACCCCTCCACTTT
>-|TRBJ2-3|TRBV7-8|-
CASRDLDTQYF
TGTGCCAGCAGGGACTTGGATACGCAGTATTTT
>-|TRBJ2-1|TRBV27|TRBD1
CASSPGTALYNEQFF
TGTGCCAGCAGTCCCGGGACAGCCCTGTACAATGAGCAGTTCTTC
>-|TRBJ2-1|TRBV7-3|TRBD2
CASSLNRLAGGNEQFF
TGTGCCAGCAGCTTAAATAGGCTAGCGGGAGGAAATGAGCAGTTCTTC
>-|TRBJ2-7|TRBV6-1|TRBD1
CASSVRQGTYEQYF
TGTGCCAGCAGTGTACGACAGGGAACCTACGAGCAGTACTTC
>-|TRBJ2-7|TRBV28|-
CASTFGGPGEQYF
TGTGCCAGCACTTTCGGGGGACCGGGAGAGCAGTACTTC
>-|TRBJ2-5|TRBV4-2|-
CASSQILVGFETQYF
TGTGCCAGCAGCCAAATACTAGTAGGGTTCGAGACCCAGTACTTC
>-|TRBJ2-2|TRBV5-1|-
CASMNTGELLF
TGCGCCAGCATGAACACCGGGGAGCTGCTTTTT
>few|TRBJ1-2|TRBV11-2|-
CASSLGGGVYGYTF
TGTGCCAGCAGCTTGGGGGGGGGCGTTTATGGCTACACCTTC
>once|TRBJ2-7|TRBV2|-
CASTRGRQGSYEQYF
TGTGCCAGCACGCGGGGGAGACAGGGGTCCTACGAGCAGTACTTC
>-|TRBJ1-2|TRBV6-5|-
CASSYSVRTCYTF
TGTGCCAGCAGTTACTCGGTACGGACATGCTACACCTTC
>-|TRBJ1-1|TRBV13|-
CASSLTKFRLTQPPNEAFF
TGTGCCAGCAGCTTAACCAAATTCAGGCTTACTCAGCCCCCAAATGAAGCTTTCTTT
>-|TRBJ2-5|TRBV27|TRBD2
CASSSPTGGQETQYF
TGTGCCAGCAGTTCACCCACCGGGGGGCAAGAGACCCAGTACTTC
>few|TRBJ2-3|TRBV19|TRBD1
CASSPDRGSTQYF
TGTGCCAGTAGTCCCGACAGGGGGAGCACGCAGTATTTT
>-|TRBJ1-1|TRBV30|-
CAWSLNTEAFF
TGTGCCTGGAGTCTCAACACTGAAGCTTTCTTT